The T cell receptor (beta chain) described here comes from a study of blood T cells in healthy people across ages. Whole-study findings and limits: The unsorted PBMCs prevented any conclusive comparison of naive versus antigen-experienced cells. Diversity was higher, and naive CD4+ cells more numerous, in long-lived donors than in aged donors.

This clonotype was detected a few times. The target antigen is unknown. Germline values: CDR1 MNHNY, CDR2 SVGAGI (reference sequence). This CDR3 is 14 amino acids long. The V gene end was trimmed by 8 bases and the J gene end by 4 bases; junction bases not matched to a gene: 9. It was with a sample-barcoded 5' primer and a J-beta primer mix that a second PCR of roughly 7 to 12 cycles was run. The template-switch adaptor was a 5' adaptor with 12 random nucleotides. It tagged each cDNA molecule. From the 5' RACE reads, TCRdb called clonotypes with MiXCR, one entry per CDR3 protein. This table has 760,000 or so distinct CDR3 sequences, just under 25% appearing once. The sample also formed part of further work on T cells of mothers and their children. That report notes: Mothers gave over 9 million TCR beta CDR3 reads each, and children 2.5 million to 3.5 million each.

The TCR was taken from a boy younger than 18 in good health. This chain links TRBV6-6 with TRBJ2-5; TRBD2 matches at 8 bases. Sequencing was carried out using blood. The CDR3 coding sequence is TGTGCCAGCCAGGTCCGCGGGGGGCGAGAGACCCAGTACTTC. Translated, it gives CASQVRGGRETQYF.